A selection of T cell receptor beta chains follows, all from one sample in a study of cytomegalovirus exposure and HLA in healthy donors. Clones were sequenced by immunoSEQ multiplex PCR, and TCRdb holds only the in-frame ones, with some missing. The sample records approximately 79,000 clones, 65% to 75% being singletons. Sample: PBMCs. The receptors derive from a man aged 35-49 years in good health and CMV-seropositive. Both conserved end residues are part of each CDR3. Each record gives: V gene, J gene, clone size, CDR3 length, D gene, CDR3 protein, CDR3 DNA. The D gene is left open where the match is weak. The size entry is marked missing in some rows and otherwise reads once, few, many or a size class.

TRBV30	TRBJ1-2	-	16	-	CAWSPKVGGLGAGYTF	TGTGCCTGGAGCCCTAAGGTGGGGGGTCTAGGAGCTGGCTACACCTTC
TRBV28	TRBJ1-5	-	17	-	CASSFVTGRWINQPQHF	TGTGCCAGCAGTTTCGTAACAGGGAGATGGATCAATCAGCCCCAGCATTTT
TRBV9	TRBJ2-3	-	14	-	CASSSAGITDTQYF	TGTGCCAGCAGCAGCGCAGGGATAACAGATACGCAGTATTTT
TRBV30	TRBJ1-1	-	17	TRBD1	CAWRPKQGAEEGTEAFF	TGTGCCTGGCGACCGAAACAGGGGGCTGAAGAAGGCACTGAAGCTTTCTTT
TRBV25-1	TRBJ2-1	-	14	TRBD2	CASSESSGDHEQFF	TGTGCCAGCAGTGAGTCTAGCGGGGACCATGAGCAGTTCTTC
TRBV7-9	TRBJ2-7	few	15	-	CASSLSQNPPYEQYF	TGTGCCAGCAGCTTAAGCCAAAATCCCCCCTACGAGCAGTACTTC
TRBV7-2	TRBJ1-3	-	15	-	CASSRGGAGGNTIYF	TGTGCCAGCAGCCGGGGGGGCGCGGGGGGAAACACCATATATTTT
TRBV25-1	TRBJ2-1	-	15	TRBD2	CASSGTSGKYNEQFF	TGTGCCAGCAGTGGGACTAGCGGGAAATACAATGAGCAGTTCTTC
TRBV5-1	TRBJ2-1	-	14	-	CASSLISTDNEQFF	TGCGCCAGCAGCTTGATTTCTACGGACAATGAGCAGTTCTTC
TRBV11-2	TRBJ2-1	-	15	TRBD2	CASSLSVGGGYEQFF	TGTGCCAGCAGCTTAAGTGTCGGGGGAGGGTATGAGCAGTTCTTC
TRBV7-2	TRBJ1-2	many	15	-	CASSLAAMAGYGYTF	TGTGCCAGCAGCTTAGCCGCCATGGCAGGCTATGGCTACACCTTC
TRBV2	TRBJ2-5	-	15	TRBD1	CASSETGQGRGAQYF	TGTGCCAGCAGTGAGACCGGACAGGGTCGTGGGGCCCAGTACTTC
TRBV4-1	TRBJ2-1	-	17	TRBD2	CASSQETPAGGYNEQFF	TGCGCCAGCAGCCAAGAAACGCCAGCGGGGGGATACAATGAGCAGTTCTTC
TRBV5-1	TRBJ1-2	-	12	-	CASSLERGGYTF	TGCGCCAGCAGCTTGGAAAGGGGTGGCTACACCTTC
TRBV4-1	TRBJ1-5	-	16	TRBD1	CASSQDWTGGLKPQHF	TGCGCCAGCAGCCAAGATTGGACAGGGGGCCTCAAGCCCCAGCATTTT
TRBV18	TRBJ1-5	-	15	TRBD1	CASSPGTGGNQPQHF	TGTGCCAGCTCCCCCGGGACAGGGGGCAATCAGCCCCAGCATTTT
TRBV1	TRBJ1-5	-	14	-	CTSSQEVTRRPQHF	TGCACCAGCAGCCAAGAGGTGACAAGGCGTCCCCAGCATTTT
TRBV4-2	TRBJ2-1	-	17	-	CASSQGLRGSSYNEQFF	TGTGCCAGCAGTCAAGGGCTAAGGGGGAGCTCCTACAATGAGCAGTTCTTC
TRBV7-2	TRBJ1-5	-	15	-	CASSRQSSNNQPQHF	TGTGCCAGCAGCAGACAGTCTTCCAACAATCAGCCCCAGCATTTT
TRBV4-2	TRBJ1-5	-	15	-	CASSQVGVEDQPQHF	TGTGCCAGCAGCCAAGTCGGGGTGGAGGATCAGCCCCAGCATTTT